This TCR beta chain was retrieved from a study of synovial regulatory T cells in juvenile arthritis. The repertoire was sequenced with immunoSEQ multiplex PCR; TCRdb's copy has only in-frame clones and lacks some. The listing records more than 7,500 clones. This CDR3 has 14 amino acids. DNA is not recorded here. Germline V gene data show CDR1 as MDHEN and CDR2 as SYDVKM. The chain has TRBV28 and TRBJ2-7; TCRdb reports TRBD1, a call that lacks DNA to check it against. Specimen: Treg cells from blood. As for subset: remaining (HLA-DR-negative) circulating blood Treg cells. The source of this sequence is a donor younger than 30 with juvenile idiopathic arthritis. CDR3 amino acids: CASSTDREAYEQYF.